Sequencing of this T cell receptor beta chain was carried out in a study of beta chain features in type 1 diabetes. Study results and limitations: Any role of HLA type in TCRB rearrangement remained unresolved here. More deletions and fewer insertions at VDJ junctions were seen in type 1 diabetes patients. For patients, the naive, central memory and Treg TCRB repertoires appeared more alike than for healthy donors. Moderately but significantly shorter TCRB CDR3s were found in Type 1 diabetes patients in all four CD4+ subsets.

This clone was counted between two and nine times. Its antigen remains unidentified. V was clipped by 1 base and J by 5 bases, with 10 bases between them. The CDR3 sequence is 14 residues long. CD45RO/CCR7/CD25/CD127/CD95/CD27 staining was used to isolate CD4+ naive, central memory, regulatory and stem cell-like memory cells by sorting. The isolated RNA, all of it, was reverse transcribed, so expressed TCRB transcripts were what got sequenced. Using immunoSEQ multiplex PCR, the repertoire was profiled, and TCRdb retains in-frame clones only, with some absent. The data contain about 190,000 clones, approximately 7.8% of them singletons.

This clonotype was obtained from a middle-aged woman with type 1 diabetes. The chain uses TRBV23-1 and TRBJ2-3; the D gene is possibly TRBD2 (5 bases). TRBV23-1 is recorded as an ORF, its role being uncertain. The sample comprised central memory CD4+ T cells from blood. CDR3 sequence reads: CASSQFSRVDTQYF. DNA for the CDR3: TGCGCCAGCAGTCAATTTTCGCGGGTAGATACGCAGTATTTT.